This T cell receptor beta chain emerged from a study of PD-1 blockade in classical Hodgkin lymphoma (dated by TCRdb to the early 2020s). In terms of the full investigation: Nivolumab dosing was 3 mg/kg intravenously every 2 weeks, continuing until either disease progression or unacceptable toxicity. To define a peripheral blood immune signature of response to PD-1 blockade in classical Hodgkin lymphoma, the study combined TCR beta sequencing with CyTOF. What the study reported, not specific to this receptor: A significant rise by C4D1 was seen in CD4+ but not CD8+ TCR diversity (p=0.0027 vs p=0.16), with the rise being most apparent in complete responders (p=0.02). Diversity was lower in patients who began nivolumab less than 1 year after ASCT, so these patients were left out of later analyses to avoid confounding by immune reconstitution. Baseline TCR diversity was reported to be lower in newly diagnosed patients than in healthy donors, and even lower in relapsed/refractory patients. Baseline diversity similar to that of newly diagnosed patients was observed in trial patients achieving complete response, whereas significantly lower diversity was observed in partial responders and progressors. The study was restricted to a single clinical trial cohort, and the causes of repertoire differences, possibly disease activity or prior therapy, were left undefined.

The Qiagen DNeasy kit was used to extract genomic DNA both from unsorted PBMCs and from the negatively selected CD4+ and CD8+ fractions. Using primers that anneal to V and J segments, immunoSEQ multiplex PCR amplified the TCR beta CDR3 regions. A synthetic immune receptor repertoire was used to minimize amplification bias, and remaining bias was computationally removed after sequencing. For the original study's pipeline: Repertoire diversity was quantified as the Shannon entropy index using custom Python scripts. Unsorted, CD4+ and CD8+ repertoires were analyzed separately, except in combined analyses where CD4+ and CD8+ sequences were merged in silico. A clone was considered expanded if an increase in frequency of at least 2-fold after treatment relative to C1D1 was found, and a pseudocount of 0.5 was applied to clones undetected at baseline. Clones with 0 or 1 copy at C1D1 were defined as singleton clones, while clones with 2 or more copies were defined as non-singleton clones. Clones expanded in unsorted samples were assigned a CD4+, CD8+ or unknown annotation through matching of protein sequences in sorted samples from the same patient. Wilcoxon tests on paired samples were used to test changes in diversity from C1D1 to C4D1. Sourced from immuneACCESS, this table was stored by TCRdb with only in-frame sequences that have V and J called. A share of the clones is absent; for the studies checked, an unresolved V gene accounts for under half, and the remainder has no known explanation. D and trimming were read from the DNA, whereas the V and J calls and clone size are those reported in that table. The sample table holds roughly 15,000 clones, of which approximately 60% were seen once. The top ten clones comprise 8.3% of the sample.

This clone was picked up a small number of times. What this receptor recognizes is not known. Within one base of it there is no much larger clone, and no base qualities were kept. The time point label of this sample denotes: cycle 2 day 1 (C2D1) of nivolumab. Relapse after autologous stem cell transplantation had occurred in all trial patients, and cohorts A, B and C were distinguished by prior brentuximab vedotin exposure. The trial cohort comprised 56 patients with relapsed/refractory classical Hodgkin lymphoma whose best overall responses were complete response, partial response or progressive disease. Single-agent nivolumab was administered to trial patients in the multi-cohort phase II CheckMate 205 trial. Best overall response was determined by an independent review committee according to the 2007 International Working Group response criteria. Trial PBMCs were collected just before the start of nivolumab (C1D1) and during therapy at cycle 2 day 1 and cycle 4 day 1. Peripheral blood was collected in 8 mL Vacutainer Cell Preparation Tubes, from which PBMCs were isolated by centrifugation and then cryopreserved.

CDR1 MDHEN and CDR2 SYDVKM were looked up in the germline V gene. The CDR3 covers 16 residues, taking in both the cysteine and the phenylalanine. The retained sequence is limited to the CDR3, 48 bases, with the frame set at the first base. Clipping removes 5 bases from V and 6 bases from J, with 10 as the unmatched junction base count. Recombination connected TRBV28 to TRBJ1-5; TRBD1 lines up with 10 middle nucleotides. The receptor was derived from a human donor with classical Hodgkin lymphoma. The material was peripheral blood mononuclear cells (PBMCs), obtained before the second cycle of nivolumab. The CDR3 is CASSKGGQGLGQPQHF. The nucleotide sequence is given as TGTGCCAGCAGTAAAGGGGGACAGGGGCTTGGTCAGCCCCAGCATTTT. The entire variable domain, with the stretches around the CDR3 drawn from the reference TRBV28 and TRBJ1-5 proteins, is DVKVTQSSRYLVKRTGEKVFLECVQDMDHENMFWYRQDPGLGLRLIYFSYDVKMKEKGDIPEGYSVSREKKERFSLILESASTNQTSMYLCASSKGGQGLGQPQHFGDGTRLSIL.